This T cell receptor (beta chain) is drawn from a study of cytomegalovirus exposure and HLA in healthy donors. Overall study results and limits: Reports credit the classifier with highly specific, highly sensitive diagnosis of cytomegalovirus status. Among TCR sequences, most were rare, though some public TCRs appeared in many donors.

Produced via immunoSEQ multiplex PCR; TCRdb's table is partial and in-frame only. The repertoire holds 50,000 to 65,000 clones, with roughly 94% as singletons. Concerning this clone itself: Its antigen remains unknown.

The sequenced sample consisted of PBMCs. This clonotype originated in a young woman in good health and CMV-seropositive.

CDR3 sequence (DNA): TGCGCCAGCAGCGCAAGCTTAGACAGGGCGTGGGAAGCTTTCTTT. Its translation is CASSASLDRAWEAFF. This chain connects TRBV4-3 to TRBJ1-1; 7 nucleotides align to TRBD1. The germline V gene encodes CDR1 LGHNA and CDR2 YSLEER. The CDR3 consists of 15 residues. Losses at the gene ends were 5 bases for V and 8 bases for J; bases not matched to a gene: 14.